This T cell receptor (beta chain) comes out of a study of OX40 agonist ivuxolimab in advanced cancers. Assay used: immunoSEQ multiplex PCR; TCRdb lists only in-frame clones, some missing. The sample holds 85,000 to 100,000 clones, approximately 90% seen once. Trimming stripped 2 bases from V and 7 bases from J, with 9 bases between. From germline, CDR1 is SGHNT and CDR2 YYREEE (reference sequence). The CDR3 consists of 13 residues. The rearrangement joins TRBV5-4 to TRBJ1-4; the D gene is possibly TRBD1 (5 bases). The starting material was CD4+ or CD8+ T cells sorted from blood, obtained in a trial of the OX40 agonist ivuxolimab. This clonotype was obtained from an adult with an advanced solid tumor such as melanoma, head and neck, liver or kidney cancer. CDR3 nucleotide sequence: TGTGCCAGCAGCTTTCAGGGTTCTGAAAAACTGTTTTTT. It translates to CASSFQGSEKLFF.